This T cell receptor (beta chain) was found in a study of blood T cell repertoires in COVID-19. Whole-study context: From the United States, Italy and Spain came samples of acute and convalescent COVID-19.

The CDR3 is 20 residues long. V was shortened by 7 bases and J by 0 bases, with 25 bases between the two germline ends. The germline V gene encodes CDR1 PRHDT and CDR2 FYEKMQ (reference sequence). Seattle-derived patients entered the study during active infection and were followed longitudinally. In the original workflow: Reference gene primer amplification gave nucleated cell count estimates. Clones were sequenced by immunoSEQ multiplex PCR, and TCRdb holds only the in-frame ones, with some missing. V and J calls and clone size are copied from that table; D and trimming were computed from the DNA. The repertoire holds about 250,000 clones, with around 87% as singletons.

The specimen sequenced was peripheral blood. V gene TRBV13 combines with J gene TRBJ1-6; weak D call: TRBD1 (6 bases). This clonotype was obtained from an older woman with COVID-19, enrolled during active disease. The CDR3 protein is CASTLRGKQGQSSYNSPLHF. The CDR3 coding sequence is TGTGCCAGCACCCTGCGAGGGAAACAGGGCCAAAGCTCCTATAATTCACCCCTCCACTTT. Based on the CDR3 plus reference TRBV13 and TRBJ1-6, the full variable domain is AAGVIQSPRHLIKEKRETATLKCYPIPRHDTVYWYQQGPGQDPQFLISFYEKMQSDKGSIPDRFSAQQFSDYHSELNMSSLELGDSALYFCASTLRGKQGQSSYNSPLHFGNGTRLTVT.